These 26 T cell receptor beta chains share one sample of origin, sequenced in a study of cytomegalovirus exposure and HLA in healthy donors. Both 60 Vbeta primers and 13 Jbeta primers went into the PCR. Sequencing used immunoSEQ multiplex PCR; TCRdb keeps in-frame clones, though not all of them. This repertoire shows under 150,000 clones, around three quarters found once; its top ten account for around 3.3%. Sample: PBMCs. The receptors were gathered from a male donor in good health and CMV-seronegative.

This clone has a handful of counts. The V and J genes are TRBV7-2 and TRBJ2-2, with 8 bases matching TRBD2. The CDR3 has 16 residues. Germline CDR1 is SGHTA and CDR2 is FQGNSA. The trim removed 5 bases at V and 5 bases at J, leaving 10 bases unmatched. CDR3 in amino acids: CASSVLRAGDTGELFF. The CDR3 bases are TGTGCCAGCAGCGTCCTGAGAGCGGGAGATACCGGGGAGCTGTTTTTT.

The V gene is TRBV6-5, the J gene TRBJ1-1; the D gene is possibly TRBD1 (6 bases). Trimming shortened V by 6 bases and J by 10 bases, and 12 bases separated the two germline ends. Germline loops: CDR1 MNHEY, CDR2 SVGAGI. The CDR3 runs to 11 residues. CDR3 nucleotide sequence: TGTGCCAGCAGCCAAGGACAGTTAGCTTTCTTT. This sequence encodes CASSQGQLAFF.

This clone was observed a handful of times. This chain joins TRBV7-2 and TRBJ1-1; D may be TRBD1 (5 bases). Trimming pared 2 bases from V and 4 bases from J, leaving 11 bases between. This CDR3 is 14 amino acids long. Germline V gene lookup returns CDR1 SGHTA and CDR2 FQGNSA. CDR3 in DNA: TGTGCCAGCAGCTTATCTTGGGGGGGCACTGAAGCTTTCTTT. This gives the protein CASSLSWGGTEAFF. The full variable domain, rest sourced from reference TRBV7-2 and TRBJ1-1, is GAGVSQSPSNKVTEKGKDVELRCDPISGHTALYWYRQSLGQGLEFLIYFQGNSAPDKSGLPSDRFSAERTGGSVSTLTIQRTQQEDSAVYLCASSLSWGGTEAFFGQGTRLTVV.

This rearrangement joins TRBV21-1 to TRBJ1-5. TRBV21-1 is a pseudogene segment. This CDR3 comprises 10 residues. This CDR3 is CAEGLQPQHF. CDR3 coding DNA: TGTGCCGAGGGACTTCAGCCCCAGCATTTT.

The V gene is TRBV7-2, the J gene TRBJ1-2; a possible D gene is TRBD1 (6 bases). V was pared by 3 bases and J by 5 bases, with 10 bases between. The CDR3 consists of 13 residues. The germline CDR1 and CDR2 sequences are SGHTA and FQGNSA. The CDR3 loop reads CASSFRTAYGYTF. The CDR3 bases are TGTGCCAGCAGCTTCCGGACAGCGTATGGCTACACCTTC.

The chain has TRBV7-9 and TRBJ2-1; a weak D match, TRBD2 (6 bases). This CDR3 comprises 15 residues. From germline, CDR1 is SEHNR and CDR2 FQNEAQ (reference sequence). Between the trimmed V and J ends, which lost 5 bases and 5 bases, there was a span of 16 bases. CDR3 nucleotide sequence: TGTGCCAGCAGCCACTCTCGGGACTTCAACAATGAGCAGTTCTTC. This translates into CASSHSRDFNNEQFF.

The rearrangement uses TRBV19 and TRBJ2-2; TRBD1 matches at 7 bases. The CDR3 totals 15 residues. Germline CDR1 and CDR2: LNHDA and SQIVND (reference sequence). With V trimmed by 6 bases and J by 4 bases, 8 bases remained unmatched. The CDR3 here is CASRKPTGLTGELFF. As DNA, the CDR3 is TGTGCCAGTAGGAAACCGACAGGGCTCACCGGGGAGCTGTTTTTT. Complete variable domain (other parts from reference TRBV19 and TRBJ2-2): DGGITQSPKYLFRKEGQNVTLSCEQNLNHDAMYWYRQDPGQGLRLIYYSQIVNDFQKGDIAEGYSVSREKKESFPLTVTSAQKNPTAFYLCASRKPTGLTGELFFGEGSRLTVL.

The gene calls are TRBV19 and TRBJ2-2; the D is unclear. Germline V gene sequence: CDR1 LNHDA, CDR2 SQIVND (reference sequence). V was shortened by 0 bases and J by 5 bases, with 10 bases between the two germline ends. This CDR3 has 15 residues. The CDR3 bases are TGTGCCAGTAGTATAGATCTATTCCGGACCGGGGAGCTGTTTTTT. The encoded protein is CASSIDLFRTGELFF.

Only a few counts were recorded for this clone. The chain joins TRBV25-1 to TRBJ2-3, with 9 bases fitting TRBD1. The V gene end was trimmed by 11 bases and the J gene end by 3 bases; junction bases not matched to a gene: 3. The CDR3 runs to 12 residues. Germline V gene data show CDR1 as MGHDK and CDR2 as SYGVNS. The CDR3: CASDRGTDTQYF. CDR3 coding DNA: TGTGCCTCGGACAGGGGAACAGATACGCAGTATTTT.

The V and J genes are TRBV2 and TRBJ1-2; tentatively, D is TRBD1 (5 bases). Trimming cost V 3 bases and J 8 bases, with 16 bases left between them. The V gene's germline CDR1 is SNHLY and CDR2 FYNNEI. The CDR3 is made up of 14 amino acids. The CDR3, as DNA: TGTGCCAGCAGTGACCAGGGAAGGTCGGGCGGCTACACCTTC. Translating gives CASSDQGRSGGYTF.

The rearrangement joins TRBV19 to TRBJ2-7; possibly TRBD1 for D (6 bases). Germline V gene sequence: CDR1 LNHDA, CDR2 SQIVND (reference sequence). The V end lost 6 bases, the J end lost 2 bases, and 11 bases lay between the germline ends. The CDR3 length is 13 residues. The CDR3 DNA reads TGTGCCAGTAGCCAACAGGGACCCTACGAGCAGTACTTC. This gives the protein CASSQQGPYEQYF.

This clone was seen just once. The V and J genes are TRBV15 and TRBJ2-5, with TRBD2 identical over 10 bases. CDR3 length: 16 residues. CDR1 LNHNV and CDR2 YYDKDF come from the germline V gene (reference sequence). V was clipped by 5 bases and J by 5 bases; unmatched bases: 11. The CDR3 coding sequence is TGTGCCACCAGCTACGCACTAGCGGGGCTGGATGAGACCCAGTACTTC. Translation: CATSYALAGLDETQYF.

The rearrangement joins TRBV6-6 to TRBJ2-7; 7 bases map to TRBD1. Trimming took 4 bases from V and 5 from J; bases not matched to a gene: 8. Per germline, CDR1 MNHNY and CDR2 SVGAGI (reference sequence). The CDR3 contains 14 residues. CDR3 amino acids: CASSSRQGVNEQYF. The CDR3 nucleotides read TGTGCCAGCAGTTCTCGGCAGGGGGTCAACGAGCAGTACTTC.

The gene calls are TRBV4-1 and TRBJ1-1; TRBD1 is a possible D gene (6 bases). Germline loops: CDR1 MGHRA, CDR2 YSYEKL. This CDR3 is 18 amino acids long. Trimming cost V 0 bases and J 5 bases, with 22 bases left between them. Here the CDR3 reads CASSQDRVGNRVETEAFF. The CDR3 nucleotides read TGCGCCAGCAGCCAAGATCGAGTCGGAAACAGGGTAGAGACTGAAGCTTTCTTT.

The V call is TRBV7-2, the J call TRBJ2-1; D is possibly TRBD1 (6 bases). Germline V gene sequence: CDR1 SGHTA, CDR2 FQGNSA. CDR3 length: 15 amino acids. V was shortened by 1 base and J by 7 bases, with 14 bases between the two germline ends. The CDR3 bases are TGTGCCAGCAGCTTAGAGGCAGGGGTAAAGAATGAGCAGTTCTTC. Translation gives CASSLEAGVKNEQFF.

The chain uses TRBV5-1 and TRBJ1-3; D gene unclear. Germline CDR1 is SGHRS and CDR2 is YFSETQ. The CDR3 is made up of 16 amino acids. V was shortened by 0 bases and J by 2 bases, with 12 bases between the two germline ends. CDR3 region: CASSLVGGRAGNTIYF. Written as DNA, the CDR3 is TGCGCCAGCAGCTTGGTAGGCGGCAGAGCTGGAAACACCATATATTTT.

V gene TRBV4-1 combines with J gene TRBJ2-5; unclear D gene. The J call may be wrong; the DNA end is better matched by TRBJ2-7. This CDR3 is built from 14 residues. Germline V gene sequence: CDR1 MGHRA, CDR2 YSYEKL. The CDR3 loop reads CASSQEPRDYEQYF. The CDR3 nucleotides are TGCGCCAGCAGCCAAGAACCCAGAGACTACGAGCAGTACTTC.

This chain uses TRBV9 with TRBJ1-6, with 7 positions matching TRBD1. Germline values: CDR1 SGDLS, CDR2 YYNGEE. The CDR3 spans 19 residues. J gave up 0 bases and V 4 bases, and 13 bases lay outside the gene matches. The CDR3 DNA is TGTGCCAGCAGCCCTACGACAGGGAAAACTAGCTCCTATAATTCACCCCTCCACTTT. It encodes CASSPTTGKTSSYNSPLHF.

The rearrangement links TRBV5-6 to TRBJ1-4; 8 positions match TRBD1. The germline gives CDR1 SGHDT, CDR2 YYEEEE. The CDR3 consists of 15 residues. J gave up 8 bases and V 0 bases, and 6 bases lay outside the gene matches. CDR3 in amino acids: CASSLGTGGGEKLFF. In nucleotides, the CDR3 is TGTGCCAGCAGCTTGGGAACAGGGGGAGGAGAAAAACTGTTTTTT. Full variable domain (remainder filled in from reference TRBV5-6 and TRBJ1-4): DAGVTQSPTHLIKTRGQQVTLRCSPKSGHDTVSWYQQALGQGPQFIFQYYEEEERQRGNFPDRFSGHQFPNYSSELNVNALLLGDSALYLCASSLGTGGGEKLFFGSGTQLSVL.

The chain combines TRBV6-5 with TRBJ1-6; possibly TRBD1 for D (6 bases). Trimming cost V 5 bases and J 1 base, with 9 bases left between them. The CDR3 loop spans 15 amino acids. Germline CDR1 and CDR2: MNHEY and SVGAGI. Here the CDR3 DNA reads TGTGCCAGCAGTCAGGGGTTATCCTATAATTCACCCCTCCACTTT. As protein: CASSQGLSYNSPLHF.

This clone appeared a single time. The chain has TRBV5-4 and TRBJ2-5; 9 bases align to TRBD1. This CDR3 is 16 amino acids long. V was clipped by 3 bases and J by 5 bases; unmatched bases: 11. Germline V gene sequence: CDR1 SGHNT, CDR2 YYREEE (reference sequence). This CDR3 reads CASSSTGGFSDETQYF. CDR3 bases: TGTGCCAGCAGCTCTACAGGGGGCTTTTCTGACGAGACCCAGTACTTC.

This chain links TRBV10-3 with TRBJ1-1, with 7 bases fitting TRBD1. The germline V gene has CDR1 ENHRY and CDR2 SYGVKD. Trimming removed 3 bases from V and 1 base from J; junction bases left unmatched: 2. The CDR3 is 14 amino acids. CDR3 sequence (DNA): TGTGCCATCAGTGAACAGGGGCCGAACACTGAAGCTTTCTTT. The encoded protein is CAISEQGPNTEAFF.

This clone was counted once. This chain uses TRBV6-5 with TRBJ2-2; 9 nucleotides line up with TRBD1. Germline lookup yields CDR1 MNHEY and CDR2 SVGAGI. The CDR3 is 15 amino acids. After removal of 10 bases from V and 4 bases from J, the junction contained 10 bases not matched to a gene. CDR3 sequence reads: CATKPGQGITGELFF. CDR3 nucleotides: TGTGCCACCAAACCGGGACAGGGTATCACCGGGGAGCTGTTTTTT.

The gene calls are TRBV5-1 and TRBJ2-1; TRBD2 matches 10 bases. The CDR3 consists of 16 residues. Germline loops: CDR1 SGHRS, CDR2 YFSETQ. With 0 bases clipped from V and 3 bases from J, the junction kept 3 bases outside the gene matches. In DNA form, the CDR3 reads TGCGCCAGCAGCTTGGCTGGACTAGCGGTCTACAATGAGCAGTTCTTC. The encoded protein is CASSLAGLAVYNEQFF.

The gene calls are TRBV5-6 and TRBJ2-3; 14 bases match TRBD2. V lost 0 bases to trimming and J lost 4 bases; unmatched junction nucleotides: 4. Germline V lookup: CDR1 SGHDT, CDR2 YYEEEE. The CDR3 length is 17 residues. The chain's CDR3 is CASSLGLAGGPADTQYF. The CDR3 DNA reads TGTGCCAGCAGCTTGGGACTAGCGGGAGGGCCGGCAGATACGCAGTATTTT. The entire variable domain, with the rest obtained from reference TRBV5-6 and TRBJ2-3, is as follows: DAGVTQSPTHLIKTRGQQVTLRCSPKSGHDTVSWYQQALGQGPQFIFQYYEEEERQRGNFPDRFSGHQFPNYSSELNVNALLLGDSALYLCASSLGLAGGPADTQYFGPGTRLTVL.

Here the CDR3 DNA reads TGTGCCAGCAGTAAACAGGGGGCGTTGTACAATGAGCAGTTCTTC. This sequence encodes CASSKQGALYNEQFF. The chain employs TRBV6-1 and TRBJ2-1; 9 bases are a match to TRBD1. Germline CDR1 is MNHNS and CDR2 is SASEGT. The J segment lost 4 bases and the V segment lost 5 bases, leaving 6 bases of the junction unmatched. CDR3 length equals 15 residues.